These 6 T cell receptor beta chains were all obtained from the same sample, sequenced in a study of control samples from healthy donors and cancer patients. Method: immunoSEQ multiplex PCR; TCRdb's copy keeps in-frame clones and lacks some. Of tens of thousands of clones listed, 75% to 95% are singletons. Sequenced: PBMCs. The receptors were gathered from a woman aged 40 to 50 with head and neck cancer.

The table lists this clone with a few counts. V is TRBV15 and J is TRBJ1-6; D not certain. The CDR3 contains 12 residues. The germline V gene encodes CDR1 LNHNV and CDR2 YYDKDF (reference sequence). V gave up 0 bases and J gave up 6 bases, with 0 bases separating them. CDR3 DNA: TGTGCCACCAGCAGAGATAATTCACCCCTCCACTTT. Its protein product is CATSRDNSPLHF. Based on the CDR3 plus reference TRBV15 and TRBJ1-6, the full variable domain is DAMVIQNPRYQVTQFGKPVTLSCSQTLNHNVMYWYQQKSSQAPKLLFHYYDKDFNNEADTPDNFQSRRPNTSFCFLDIRSPGLGDTAMYLCATSRDNSPLHFGNGTRLTVT.

This clone was seen only a few times. The V call is TRBV5-1, the J call TRBJ1-2; D not resolved. The V end was cut by 0 bases, the J end by 6 bases, with 6 bases between. The CDR3 totals 12 residues. From germline, CDR1 is SGHRS and CDR2 YFSETQ. This CDR3 is CASSLAGDGYTF. DNA for the CDR3: TGCGCCAGCAGCTTGGCCGGGGATGGCTACACCTTC.

CDR3 coding DNA: TGTGCCAGCAACTGGGGAGCGGGAGGGCCGGGGGAGACCCAGTACTTC. It codes for CASNWGAGGPGETQYF. The chain has TRBV28 and TRBJ2-5; TRBD2 matches 10 bases. Per germline, CDR1 MDHEN and CDR2 SYDVKM. This CDR3 contains 16 residues. The V gene end was trimmed by 7 bases and the J gene end by 5 bases; junction bases not matched to a gene: 13.

V is TRBV7-9 and J is TRBJ1-1, with D maybe TRBD1 (6 bases). The CDR3 sequence is 14 residues long. Germline V gene sequence: CDR1 SEHNR, CDR2 FQNEAQ (reference sequence). Deletions cut 4 bases from V and 4 bases from J, with 13 bases between. CDR3: CASSSQGGVTEAFF. The CDR3 DNA reads TGTGCCAGCAGCTCACAGGGCGGGGTCACTGAAGCTTTCTTT.

This sequence joins TRBV7-9 and TRBJ2-3; the match to TRBD2 covers 11 bases. V lost 5 bases and J lost 0; bases outside the gene matches: 4. The CDR3 has 16 amino acids. The germline V gene has CDR1 SEHNR and CDR2 FQNEAQ (reference sequence). The CDR3 DNA follows: TGTGCCAGCAGCCCCGGGACTAGCGGAAGCACAGATACGCAGTATTTT. This encodes CASSPGTSGSTDTQYF.

The chain links TRBV12-3 or TRBV12-4 to TRBJ1-5, with D unclear. Trimming took off 3 bases at V and 7 bases at J, with 10 bases between the two ends. This CDR3 region has 13 residues. CDR3 loop: CASSFESRQPQHF. The CDR3 region has the DNA TGTGCCAGCAGTTTCGAATCACGCCAGCCCCAGCATTTT.